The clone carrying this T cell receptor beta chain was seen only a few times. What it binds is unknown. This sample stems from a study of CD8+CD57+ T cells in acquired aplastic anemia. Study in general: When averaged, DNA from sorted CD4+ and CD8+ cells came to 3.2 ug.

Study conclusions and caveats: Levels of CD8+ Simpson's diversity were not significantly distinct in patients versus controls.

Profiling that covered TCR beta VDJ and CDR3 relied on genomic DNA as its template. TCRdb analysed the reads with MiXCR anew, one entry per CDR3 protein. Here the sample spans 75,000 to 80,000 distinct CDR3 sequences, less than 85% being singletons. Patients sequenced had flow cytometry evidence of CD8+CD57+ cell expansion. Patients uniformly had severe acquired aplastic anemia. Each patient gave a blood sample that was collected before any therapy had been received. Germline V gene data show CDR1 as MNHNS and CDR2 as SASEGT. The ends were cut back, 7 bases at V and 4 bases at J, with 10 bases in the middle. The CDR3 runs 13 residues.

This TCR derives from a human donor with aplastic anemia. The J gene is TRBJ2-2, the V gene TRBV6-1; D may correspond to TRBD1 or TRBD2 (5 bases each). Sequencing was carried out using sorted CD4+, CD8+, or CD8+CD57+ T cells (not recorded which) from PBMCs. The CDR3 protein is CASTEGRTGELFF. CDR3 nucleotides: TGTGCCAGCACTGAGGGGCGCACCGGGGAGCTGTTTTTT.